This passage covers 7 T cell receptor beta chains from one sample sequenced in a study of metastatic and nonmetastatic thyroid tumors (dated by TCRdb to 2020 to 2022). Library generation was performed with PCR. TCRdb names Illumina HiSeq 4000 as the instrument used. The raw public data were reprocessed by TCRdb itself: fastp quality trimming at Q25, MiXCR clonotype calling, in-frame beta chains only. The sample records around 53,000 clones, approximately 19% of which are singletons. The leading ten clones occupy approximately 3.1% of the sample. No treatment had been received by any patient before thyroid surgery. The sequencing input was blood. Receptors originate from a female donor with papillary thyroid cancer or a benign thyroid nodule (not recorded which). Some clones in this sample may be carry-over from other donors' samples.

This chain links TRBV9 with TRBJ2-2, with 11 bases that match TRBD1. V lost 3 bases and J lost 5; bases outside the gene matches: 6. The CDR3 is 16 amino acids. Germline lookup yields CDR1 SGDLS and CDR2 YYNGEE. CDR3 region: CASSASGTGGTGELFF. CDR3 sequence (DNA): TGTGCCAGCAGCGCCTCCGGGACAGGGGGTACCGGGGAGCTGTTTTTT. The full variable domain, with the rest looked up from reference TRBV9 and TRBJ2-2, is DSGVTQTPKHLITATGQRVTLRCSPRSGDLSVYWYQQSLDQGLQFLIQYYNGEERAKGNILERFSAQQFPDLHSELNLSSLELGDSALYFCASSASGTGGTGELFFGEGSRLTVL.

This clone was seen repeatedly, ten times or more. The chain employs TRBV5-6 and TRBJ1-2, with no clear D. Germline assignment: CDR1 SGHDT and CDR2 YYEEEE. CDR3 length equals 11 residues. Between the trimmed V and J ends, which lost 7 bases and 2 bases, there was a span of 6 bases. CDR3 sequence (DNA): TGTGCCAGCTCTGGGAACTATGGCTACACCTTC. It specifies CASSGNYGYTF.

This chain joins TRBV11-1 and TRBJ1-2, with TRBD1 identical over 10 bases. Trimming cost V 7 bases and J 4 bases; bases outside gene matches: 12. The germline CDR1 and CDR2 sequences are SGHAT and FQDESV (reference sequence). The CDR3 contains 16 residues. CDR3 sequence: CASIPPVGQGIYGYTF. The CDR3 DNA reads as TGTGCCAGCATCCCACCTGTGGGACAGGGGATCTATGGCTACACCTTC.

This clone was seen many times. This rearrangement joins TRBV28 to TRBJ2-5, with 10 nucleotides matching TRBD1. The CDR3 runs to 15 residues. The germline V gene encodes CDR1 MDHEN and CDR2 SYDVKM. The V and J ends lost 8 bases and 4 bases, in that order; junction bases with no gene match: 10. CDR3 sequence: CASGATGGPGETQYF. The CDR3 nucleotides read TGTGCCAGCGGTGCGACAGGGGGCCCAGGAGAGACCCAGTACTTC.

This clone was recorded at least ten times. The chain recombines TRBV19 with TRBJ2-5, with D possibly TRBD1 on 6 matching bases. Germline CDR1 reads LNHDA; CDR2 reads SQIVND (reference sequence). V was pared by 2 bases and J by 5 bases, with 15 bases between. This CDR3 contains 15 residues. The CDR3 bases are TGTGCCAGTAGTATATCCTGGAACCAGGGGGAGACCCAGTACTTC. It specifies CASSISWNQGETQYF. Full variable domain (remainder filled in from reference TRBV19 and TRBJ2-5): DGGITQSPKYLFRKEGQNVTLSCEQNLNHDAMYWYRQDPGQGLRLIYYSQIVNDFQKGDIAEGYSVSREKKESFPLTVTSAQKNPTAFYLCASSISWNQGETQYFGPGTRLLVL.

This clone occurred many times. The chain combines TRBV11-2 with TRBJ1-1; no definite D call. Trimming removed 5 bases from V and 0 bases from J, with 7 bases in between. This CDR3 comprises 13 residues. Germline V CDR1 and CDR2: SGHAT, FQNNGV. The CDR3 DNA is TGTGCCAGCAGCCTGTCCTTGAACACTGAAGCTTTCTTT. This sequence encodes CASSLSLNTEAFF.

This clone was counted many times. The CDR3 is CASNLRTAGDYGYTF. The CDR3 region has the DNA TGTGCCAGTAACCTACGGACAGCGGGAGACTATGGCTACACCTTC. This chain links TRBV19 with TRBJ1-2; weak D call: TRBD1 (6 bases). From germline, CDR1 is LNHDA and CDR2 SQIVND (reference sequence). This CDR3 comprises 15 residues. The ends were cut back, 7 bases at V and 3 bases at J, with 18 bases in the middle.